This paragraph reports one T cell receptor (beta chain). This receptor's antigen is unknown. No much larger clonotype is one base removed from it; base qualities were not supplied. TCRbeta CDR3 regions were amplified from genomic DNA by means of the immunoSEQ Assay, a bias-controlled multiplex PCR. On the study's bioinformatics: The number of nucleated cells in each sample was estimated by amplification of reference gene primers within the assay. To quantify the absolute abundance of each unique TCRbeta CDR3 rearrangement, sequence reads were collapsed and filtered. For each sample, productive Simpson clonality was calculated as the square root of Simpson's diversity index across productive rearrangements. The table comes from immuneACCESS by way of TCRdb, which keeps in-frame sequences with V and J called. Part of the clones is missing from these tables; in studies checked, under half for an unresolved V gene and the rest for unknown reasons. D and trimming come from the DNA, and the V and J calls and clone size come from that table. The sample table contains about 100,000 clones; only one count was recorded for about 80% of them. The ten largest clones add up to roughly 12% of the sample.

The data were obtained in a study of blood T cell repertoires in COVID-19 (dated by TCRdb to the early 2020s). Study-wide context: The collaborator samples originated in the United States, Italy and Spain and spanned the acute and convalescent phases of COVID-19. Subjects who had been exposed to COVID-19, were actively infected with it, or had recovered from it provided the deeply sampled blood TCRbeta repertoires that made up the dataset. Where HLA class I and class II types were available, the types were taken from metadata supplied by the sample provider, not from assay-based typing. The samples were drawn from two sources: the first 160 participants of the ongoing ImmuneRACE study, and approximately 1,300 subjects contributed by 6 global collaborators. The prospective study material was composed of cDNA or gDNA derived from T cells, B-cell-depleted T cells, or PBMCs. The repertoires were released in a freely available public database intended as a resource for research on the immune response to SARS-CoV-2. Nearly every sample came with metadata listing a de-identified subject ID, COVID-19 status, age in years and sex.

CDR1 and CDR2, looked up from the germline V gene, are ENHRY and SYGVKD. Counted from cysteine to phenylalanine, this CDR3 has 15 amino acids. Of all the DNA, just the CDR3 is kept, 45 bases in frame from base 1. Trimming leaves V shorter by 10 bases and J shorter by 3 bases, with the junction holding 10 bases beyond the gene matches. Broader findings and caveats from the paper: Clinical and demographic metadata were provided uncurated, with the amount varying by source and participant.

The collaborating institutions used their own protocols to collect whole blood in K2EDTA tubes. For TCRbeta analysis, collaborator samples were shipped as frozen whole blood, as isolated PBMCs, or as DNA extracted from either sample type. The rearrangement joined TRBV10-3 to TRBJ2-3; 10 nucleotides in the junction match TRBD2. The source of this sequence is a woman in her 70s with acute or convalescent COVID-19. Sequenced input: peripheral blood. At the DNA level, the sequence is TGTGCCACCAGAATAACTAGCGGGGCAACAGATACGCAGTATTTT. The translation is CATRITSGATDTQYF.